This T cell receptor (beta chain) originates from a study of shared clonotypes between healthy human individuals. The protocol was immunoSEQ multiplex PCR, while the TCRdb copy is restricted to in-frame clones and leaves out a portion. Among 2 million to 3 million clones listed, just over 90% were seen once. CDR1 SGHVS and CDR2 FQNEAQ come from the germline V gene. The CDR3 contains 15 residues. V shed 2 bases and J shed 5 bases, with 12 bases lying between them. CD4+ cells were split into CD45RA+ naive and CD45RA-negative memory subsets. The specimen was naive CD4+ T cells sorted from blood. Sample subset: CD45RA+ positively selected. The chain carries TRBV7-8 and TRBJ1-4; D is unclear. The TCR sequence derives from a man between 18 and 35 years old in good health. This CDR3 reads CASSLYGLSNEKLFF. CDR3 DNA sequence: TGTGCCAGCAGCTTATATGGACTTTCCAATGAAAAACTGTTTTTT.